The 2 T cell receptor beta chains below come from one sample, sequenced in a study of T cell clonality in common variable immunodeficiency. TCRdb's copy holds only in-frame clones and misses some; the assay was immunoSEQ multiplex PCR. Singletons are absent from the sample, which has some 54,000 clones. The sample taken for sequencing was peripheral blood mononuclear cells. The receptors shown here come from a person aged 18-70 years in good health.

Worth noting for this clone: The CDR3 is cut off 3 residues early in the read; its end comes from the germline J gene. This sequence joins TRBV30 and TRBJ2-1, with D possibly being TRBD1 (6 bases). The V and J ends lost 4 bases and 0 bases respectively, with 25 bases between them. Germline assignment: CDR1 GTSNPN and CDR2 SVGIG (reference sequence). The CDR3 is 19 residues long. The part of the CDR3 DNA that was read is TGTGCCTGGACCCTTCCGTGGGGGCGCCAGGCGAGCTCCTACAATGAG. Amino acid sequence: CAWTLPWGRQASSYNE. The entire CDR3 is CAWTLPWGRQASSYNEQFF.

With regard to this clone: The read falls 3 residues short of the CDR3 end, and the missing part is taken from the germline J gene. The chain links TRBV7-9 to TRBJ2-7; 8 bases agree with TRBD2. With 5 bases clipped from V and 2 bases from J, the junction kept 8 bases outside the gene matches. The germline V gene encodes CDR1 SEHNR and CDR2 FQNEAQ (reference sequence). This CDR3 is built from 15 residues. The CDR3 region is CASSPGGAGAYEQYF. Incomplete CDR3 DNA: TGTGCCAGCAGCCCCGGCGGAGCGGGGGCCTACGAG.